This is a list of T cell receptor beta chains from one sample in a study of cytomegalovirus exposure and HLA in healthy donors. Clones were read by immunoSEQ multiplex PCR, and TCRdb kept only the in-frame ones, dropping some. The sample holds some 150,000 clones, 82% seen once. The sequenced sample consisted of PBMCs. The receptors stem from a man aged 45 to 65 in good health and CMV-seropositive. Both conserved end residues are part of each CDR3. Each record gives: J gene, clone size, D gene, V gene, CDR3 DNA, CDR3 protein. A D gene is named only where the DNA matches it firmly. Where a row states a size, it is once, few, many or the class of an expanded clone; other rows omit it.

TRBJ1-1,NA,NA,TRBV6-6,TGTGCCAGCAGTTACTTAAAAGCAGGTTCCGAAGCTTTCTTT,CASSYLKAGSEAFF
TRBJ2-5,NA,NA,TRBV28,TGTGCCAGCAGTTTGTACAAACAAGAGACCCAGTACTTC,CASSLYKQETQYF
TRBJ1-5,once,NA,TRBV19,TGTGCCAGTAGTGGGCAGACAGGAGATCAGCCCCAGCATTTT,CASSGQTGDQPQHF
TRBJ2-2,NA,NA,TRBV15,TGTGCCACCAGCACTGACAGGAACACCGGGGAGCTGTTTTTT,CATSTDRNTGELFF
TRBJ2-3,NA,NA,TRBV19,TGTGCCAGTAGCACCGGGTGGACAGATACGCAGTATTTT,CASSTGWTDTQYF
TRBJ2-6,NA,TRBD1,TRBV11-1,TGTGCCAGCAGCAGACTCAGACAGGGGTCTGGGGCCAACGTCCTGACTTTC,CASSRLRQGSGANVLTF
TRBJ2-2,NA,TRBD2,TRBV5-1,TGCGCCAGCAGCAGAGCGGGGTTGAACACCGGGGAGCTGTTTTTT,CASSRAGLNTGELFF
TRBJ1-2,NA,TRBD1,TRBV6-5,TGTGCCAGCAGCTACGGGACAGTGGGTGGCTACACCTTC,CASSYGTVGGYTF
TRBJ1-3,NA,NA,TRBV21-1,TGTGCCAGCAGCATCAGAGGGTCTGGAAACACCATATATTTT,CASSIRGSGNTIYF
TRBJ2-3,NA,NA,TRBV5-6,TGTGCCAGCAGCTCTACAGATACGCAGTATTTT,CASSSTDTQYF
TRBJ2-2,NA,NA,TRBV12-2,TGTGCAAGTCGCTTAGTAGCCGGGACAGGCAACACCGGGGAGCTGTTTTTT,CASRLVAGTGNTGELFF
TRBJ2-5,once,NA,TRBV28,TGTGCCAGCAGTTCCGCGGAGGCAGAAGAGACCCAGTACTTC,CASSSAEAEETQYF
TRBJ1-1,NA,NA,TRBV6-5,TGTGCCAGCAGTCCTGAGGGGGACACTGAAGCTTTCTTT,CASSPEGDTEAFF
TRBJ2-1,NA,TRBD2,TRBV5-4,TGTGCCAGCAGCAAGACTAGCGGACCGGGCAATGAGCAGTTCTTC,CASSKTSGPGNEQFF
TRBJ2-1,NA,TRBD2,TRBV4-2,TGTGCCAGCAGCCAAGGTCGGTCGGGGGGTGAGCAGTTCTTC,CASSQGRSGGEQFF
TRBJ2-7,NA,NA,TRBV28,TGTGCCAGCAGTTTAGCAAACAACTGGAGCCGATACGAGCAGTACTTC,CASSLANNWSRYEQYF
TRBJ1-2,once,NA,TRBV18,TGTGCCAGCTCACCACGTGAGGGAGTGGGCTACACCTTC,CASSPREGVGYTF
TRBJ2-1,NA,TRBD2,TRBV6-5,TGTGCCAGCCGTAGCGGCCTAGCGGGCCTCAATGAGCAGTTCTTC,CASRSGLAGLNEQFF
TRBJ1-2,once,NA,TRBV25-1,TGTGCCAGCAGTGAACCGGGACTTGGTATCGGCTACACCTTC,CASSEPGLGIGYTF
TRBJ2-7,NA,TRBD1,TRBV15,TGTGCCACCAGCAGAGAAGAGGGACAGGGGGAGAGCTCCTACGAGCAGTACTTC,CATSREEGQGESSYEQYF
TRBJ2-7,NA,NA,TRBV7-2,TGTGCCAGCAGCTTAGAAATGTCAGGTTCTATCCAGTACTTC,CASSLEMSGSIQYF
TRBJ2-5,NA,TRBD1,TRBV5-1,TGCGCCAGCAGCTGGGAGGACAGGGGGGAGACCCAGTACTTC,CASSWEDRGETQYF
TRBJ2-2,NA,NA,TRBV7-9,TGTGCCAGCAGCTTATCGGGGAAAAACACCGGGGAGCTGTTTTTT,CASSLSGKNTGELFF
TRBJ1-5,NA,NA,TRBV7-2,TGTGCCAGCAGCCGTCCGGGACTCAATCAGCCCCAGCATTTT,CASSRPGLNQPQHF
TRBJ2-1,once,NA,TRBV6-1,TGTGCCAGCAGTGAAGGATTAGGGGATCCCTACAATGAGCAGTTCTTC,CASSEGLGDPYNEQFF
TRBJ2-3,NA,TRBD2,TRBV19,TGTGCCAGTAGTATAGCGGGAGGGCCCGATACGCAGTATTTT,CASSIAGGPDTQYF
TRBJ1-3,NA,NA,TRBV6-5,TGTGCCAGCAAAGGAGCAGAATTTGGAAACACCATATATTTT,CASKGAEFGNTIYF
TRBJ2-7,NA,NA,TRBV30,TGTGCCTGGAAGCAGGGGGGCGAGCAGTACTTC,CAWKQGGEQYF
TRBJ1-6,NA,TRBD1,TRBV28,TGTGCCAGCAGTTTACCACAAGCAGGGGGTAATTCACCCCTCCACTTT,CASSLPQAGGNSPLHF
TRBJ2-2,NA,NA,TRBV29-1,TGCAGCGTGGAAGTCTACGGGGAGCTGTTTTTT,CSVEVYGELFF
TRBJ2-7,NA,TRBD1,TRBV4-1,TGCGCCAGCAGCCAAGGAACCCGGGACAGGGGCTACGAGCAGTACTTC,CASSQGTRDRGYEQYF
TRBJ1-3,few,TRBD1,TRBV28,TGTGCCAGCAGTCTGGGCTGGACAGGGTTCTCTGGAAACACCATATATTTT,CASSLGWTGFSGNTIYF
TRBJ1-1,few,TRBD1,TRBV28,TGTGCCAGCAGTTTGATCGGGACAGGGGGCATGAACACTGAAGCTTTCTTT,CASSLIGTGGMNTEAFF
TRBJ2-7,NA,NA,TRBV6-6,TGTGCCAGCAGTTACGGGCAGGGGTTCCCCTCCTACGAGCAGTACTTC,CASSYGQGFPSYEQYF
TRBJ1-1,NA,NA,TRBV6-5,TGTGCCAGCAGCGGGGGTCCGGACATGAACACTGAAGCTTTCTTT,CASSGGPDMNTEAFF
TRBJ2-7,once,TRBD2,TRBV2,TGTGCCAGCAGTGGGGGACTAGCCTACGAGCAGTACTTC,CASSGGLAYEQYF
TRBJ2-3,NA,TRBD2,TRBV5-8,TGTGCCAGCAGCTTTAGCGGGGGCACAGATACGCAGTATTTT,CASSFSGGTDTQYF
TRBJ2-7,NA,NA,TRBV27,TGTGCCAGCAGTTTCTCTCTAACTTCCTACGAGCAGTACTTC,CASSFSLTSYEQYF
TRBJ1-2,NA,TRBD1,TRBV6-5,TGTGCCAGCAGTCGAACAGGGGGTAGTGGCTACACCTTC,CASSRTGGSGYTF
TRBJ2-2,NA,NA,TRBV2,TGTGCCAGCAGTGGGGACTCCCAAGACACCGGGGAGCTGTTTTTT,CASSGDSQDTGELFF
TRBJ2-7,NA,NA,TRBV19,TGTGCCAGTAGTATAACCAGAGGCGAGCAGTACTTC,CASSITRGEQYF
TRBJ1-5,few,NA,TRBV28,TGTGCCAGCACCCCGTATAGCAATCAGCCCCAGCATTTT,CASTPYSNQPQHF
TRBJ2-7,NA,NA,TRBV25-1,TGTGCCAGCAGCCCGACAGGAAACGCCTACGAGCAGTACTTC,CASSPTGNAYEQYF
TRBJ2-1,NA,TRBD2,TRBV5-1,TGCGCCAGCAGCGTAACTCAAGCGGGGCCCTCCTACAATGAGCAGTTCTTC,CASSVTQAGPSYNEQFF
TRBJ2-2,few,TRBD2,TRBV4-2,TGTGCCAGCAGCCCCGTTGGATTAGCGGGAGTCACCGGGGAGCTGTTTTTT,CASSPVGLAGVTGELFF
TRBJ1-3,once,NA,TRBV9,TGTGCCAGCAGCGTAGCTTGGGCAGGTGTCTCTGGAAACACCATATATTTT,CASSVAWAGVSGNTIYF
TRBJ2-7,NA,TRBD1,TRBV27,TGTGCCAGCAGTAGAGACCATACAGGGGGCAGGACTAGCGAGCAGTACTTC,CASSRDHTGGRTSEQYF
TRBJ2-3,NA,NA,TRBV5-1,TGCGCCAGCAGCTCCCCGGCTAGCGCGGATACGCAGTATTTT,CASSSPASADTQYF
TRBJ2-7,NA,NA,TRBV18,TGTGCCAGCTCACCCCGGGGGGCTAGCGGAACCTACGAGCAGTACTTC,CASSPRGASGTYEQYF
TRBJ1-4,NA,NA,TRBV10-1,TGCGCCAGCAGTGAGTCTGAGTGGACTAATGAAAAACTGTTTTTT,CASSESEWTNEKLFF
TRBJ1-4,NA,TRBD1,TRBV7-8,TGTGCCAGCAGCTTAGTGCGCAGGGGGCCGGGTAATGAAAAACTGTTTTTT,CASSLVRRGPGNEKLFF
TRBJ2-1,NA,TRBD1,TRBV28,TGTGCCAGCAGTTTAATCGGGGACAGATGGTTCTTC,CASSLIGDRWFF